These T cell receptor beta chains were read from a single sample in a study of cytomegalovirus exposure and HLA in healthy donors. Data came from immunoSEQ multiplex PCR; TCRdb stores just in-frame clones and leaves some out. Of about 180,000 clones listed, about 82% are singletons. The material sequenced was PBMCs. The receptor set was obtained from a male donor in good health and CMV-seronegative. The CDR3 runs from the conserved cysteine through the conserved F or W. A D gene is named only where the DNA matches it firmly. The size field is filled for only some rows; it gives once, few, many or a size class.

d_gene: TRBD2; len: 13; v_gene: TRBV5-1; abundance: .; j_gene: TRBJ2-7; CDR3nt: TGCGCCAGCAGAGTAGCGGGGACCTACGAGCAGTACTTC; CDR3aa: CASRVAGTYEQYF
d_gene: TRBD1; len: 14; v_gene: TRBV5-4; abundance: .; j_gene: TRBJ1-4; CDR3nt: TGTGCCAGCAGCTCCGGGACAGTTAATGAAAAACTGTTTTTT; CDR3aa: CASSSGTVNEKLFF
d_gene: .; len: 14; v_gene: TRBV27; abundance: .; j_gene: TRBJ1-5; CDR3nt: TGTGCCAGCAGTTTGGGGGGAATGGTTCAGCCCCAGCATTTT; CDR3aa: CASSLGGMVQPQHF
d_gene: .; len: 13; v_gene: TRBV7-2; abundance: .; j_gene: TRBJ2-7; CDR3nt: TGTGCCAGCAGCCCCCAGACACAATACGAGCAGTACTTC; CDR3aa: CASSPQTQYEQYF
d_gene: .; len: 15; v_gene: TRBV28; abundance: .; j_gene: TRBJ1-3; CDR3nt: TGTGCCAGCATCCCTCCCGGAGGATCTGGAAACACCATATATTTT; CDR3aa: CASIPPGGSGNTIYF
d_gene: TRBD1; len: 17; v_gene: TRBV7-2; abundance: once; j_gene: TRBJ1-5; CDR3nt: TGTGCCAGCAGCTTAGGGGTGGGGACAGGGGTCAATCAGCCCCAGCATTTT; CDR3aa: CASSLGVGTGVNQPQHF
d_gene: TRBD2; len: 18; v_gene: TRBV2; abundance: .; j_gene: TRBJ2-1; CDR3nt: TGTGCCAGCAGTGAAACAGCGGGGGGGGAGGTCTCCTACAATGAGCAGTTCTTC; CDR3aa: CASSETAGGEVSYNEQFF
d_gene: .; len: 13; v_gene: TRBV6-1; abundance: .; j_gene: TRBJ2-7; CDR3nt: TGTGCCAGCAGTCAATCGGGTAACTACGAGCAGTACTTC; CDR3aa: CASSQSGNYEQYF
d_gene: .; len: 13; v_gene: TRBV9; abundance: .; j_gene: TRBJ2-7; CDR3nt: TGTGCCAGCAGCGTAGGTCAGGCGGGGGAGCAGTACTTC; CDR3aa: CASSVGQAGEQYF
d_gene: .; len: 16; v_gene: TRBV27; abundance: .; j_gene: TRBJ2-7; CDR3nt: TGTGCCAGCAGTTCCTTCCCCAGGGGACGGGCCTACGAGCAGTACTTC; CDR3aa: CASSSFPRGRAYEQYF
d_gene: TRBD1; len: 16; v_gene: TRBV2; abundance: .; j_gene: TRBJ2-5; CDR3nt: TGTGCCAGCAGTACCCCGACAGGGAGTTCCGTGGAGACCCAGTACTTC; CDR3aa: CASSTPTGSSVETQYF
d_gene: TRBD1; len: 17; v_gene: TRBV7-8; abundance: .; j_gene: TRBJ2-4; CDR3nt: TGTGCCAGCAGCCTGGGCCTCCAGGGGGCGTCCAAAAACATTCAGTACTTC; CDR3aa: CASSLGLQGASKNIQYF
d_gene: .; len: 15; v_gene: TRBV30; abundance: .; j_gene: TRBJ1-2; CDR3nt: TGTGCCTGGAGCGGTGGGGGGGCGCCTAGCTATGGCTACACCTTC; CDR3aa: CAWSGGGAPSYGYTF
d_gene: .; len: 15; v_gene: TRBV7-9; abundance: .; j_gene: TRBJ1-1; CDR3nt: TGTGCCAGCAGCTTATCAGCAGGGGTTGGAACTGAAGCTTTCTTT; CDR3aa: CASSLSAGVGTEAFF
d_gene: TRBD2; len: 16; v_gene: TRBV9; abundance: .; j_gene: TRBJ2-3; CDR3nt: TGTGCCAGCAGCCTCGGACTAGCGGGACGAGGAGATACGCAGTATTTT; CDR3aa: CASSLGLAGRGDTQYF
d_gene: .; len: 14; v_gene: TRBV4-3; abundance: .; j_gene: TRBJ2-1; CDR3nt: TGCGCCAGCAGCCAAGCAGGGGAGAACCATGAGCAGTTCTTC; CDR3aa: CASSQAGENHEQFF
d_gene: TRBD1; len: 15; v_gene: TRBV6-5; abundance: .; j_gene: TRBJ2-1; CDR3nt: TGTGCCAGCAGCCCGGGACAGGGGGCAGTTGATGAGCAGTTCTTC; CDR3aa: CASSPGQGAVDEQFF
d_gene: .; len: 14; v_gene: TRBV4-3; abundance: few; j_gene: TRBJ2-3; CDR3nt: TGCGCCAGCAGCCAAGGGGAGCTCACAGATACGCAGTATTTT; CDR3aa: CASSQGELTDTQYF
d_gene: TRBD1; len: 15; v_gene: TRBV5-6; abundance: .; j_gene: TRBJ1-2; CDR3nt: TGTGCCAGCAGCTTGGCCGGGACAGGGGGCCGTGGCTACACCTTC; CDR3aa: CASSLAGTGGRGYTF
d_gene: .; len: 14; v_gene: TRBV7-3; abundance: few; j_gene: TRBJ2-3; CDR3nt: TGTGCCAGCACCCGGGAGGGGGCGGAAGATACGCAGTATTTT; CDR3aa: CASTREGAEDTQYF
d_gene: TRBD1; len: 14; v_gene: TRBV5-4; abundance: .; j_gene: TRBJ1-2; CDR3nt: TGTGCCAGCAGCTTGCTCGGGACAGGAGGCGGCTACACCTTC; CDR3aa: CASSLLGTGGGYTF
d_gene: .; len: 15; v_gene: TRBV5-5; abundance: .; j_gene: TRBJ2-7; CDR3nt: TGTGCCAGCAGCTATGCGGGGCCGGGCCGCTACGAGCAGTACTTC; CDR3aa: CASSYAGPGRYEQYF
d_gene: .; len: 15; v_gene: TRBV7-7; abundance: .; j_gene: TRBJ1-6; CDR3nt: TGTGCCAGCAGCACTGGACGGGGGGAAAATTCACCCCTCCACTTT; CDR3aa: CASSTGRGENSPLHF
d_gene: TRBD2; len: 14; v_gene: TRBV5-1; abundance: .; j_gene: TRBJ2-5; CDR3nt: TGCGCCAGCAGATCGCTAGCGGGCCAAGAGACCCAGTACTTC; CDR3aa: CASRSLAGQETQYF
d_gene: TRBD2; len: 15; v_gene: TRBV6-1; abundance: once; j_gene: TRBJ2-2; CDR3nt: TGTGCCAGCCGATCACTAGCGGCAAACACCGGGGAGCTGTTTTTT; CDR3aa: CASRSLAANTGELFF
d_gene: .; len: 11; v_gene: TRBV20-1; abundance: .; j_gene: TRBJ2-7; CDR3nt: TGCAGTGCTAGGGGGCCGCGCGAGCAGTACTTC; CDR3aa: CSARGPREQYF
d_gene: .; len: 13; v_gene: TRBV4-1; abundance: .; j_gene: TRBJ2-2; CDR3nt: TGCGCCAGCATGGTTAGCGGCACCGGGGAGCTGTTTTTT; CDR3aa: CASMVSGTGELFF
d_gene: .; len: 16; v_gene: TRBV7-9; abundance: .; j_gene: TRBJ1-4; CDR3nt: TGTGCCAGCAGCAACACCGGCTGGGGCCGGGAGGAAAAACTGTTTTTT; CDR3aa: CASSNTGWGREEKLFF
d_gene: .; len: 16; v_gene: TRBV4-2; abundance: .; j_gene: TRBJ1-4; CDR3nt: TGTGCCAGCAGCCAAGACCCGACAGGAGGAAATGAAAAACTGTTTTTT; CDR3aa: CASSQDPTGGNEKLFF
d_gene: TRBD2; len: 15; v_gene: TRBV6-5; abundance: .; j_gene: TRBJ2-7; CDR3nt: TGTGCCAGCAGCCCGCCCCAGCGGGGCCACTACGAGCAGTACTTC; CDR3aa: CASSPPQRGHYEQYF
d_gene: .; len: 14; v_gene: TRBV28; abundance: .; j_gene: TRBJ1-5; CDR3nt: TGTGCCAGCAGTTTAACCTCAGGCAATCAGCCCCAGCATTTT; CDR3aa: CASSLTSGNQPQHF
d_gene: .; len: 13; v_gene: TRBV28; abundance: .; j_gene: TRBJ2-3; CDR3nt: TGTGCCAGCAGTCAGGGAAGCACAGATACGCAGTATTTT; CDR3aa: CASSQGSTDTQYF
d_gene: .; len: 12; v_gene: TRBV7-9; abundance: .; j_gene: TRBJ2-1; CDR3nt: TGTTCCAGCAGCTTAGGGGGAGATGAGCAGTTCTTC; CDR3aa: CSSSLGGDEQFF
d_gene: .; len: 13; v_gene: TRBV19; abundance: .; j_gene: TRBJ2-7; CDR3nt: TGTGCCAGTAGTATAGGACCAGGGGACGAGCAGTACTTC; CDR3aa: CASSIGPGDEQYF
d_gene: .; len: 15; v_gene: TRBV27; abundance: .; j_gene: TRBJ2-5; CDR3nt: TGTGCCAGCAGTTTAGATGCGGGGACTCAAGAGACCCAGTACTTC; CDR3aa: CASSLDAGTQETQYF
d_gene: TRBD1; len: 14; v_gene: TRBV6-1; abundance: .; j_gene: TRBJ2-5; CDR3nt: TGTGCCAGCGGTGGGGCAGGGGGCAAAGAGACCCAGTACTTC; CDR3aa: CASGGAGGKETQYF
d_gene: TRBD1; len: 14; v_gene: TRBV25-1; abundance: once; j_gene: TRBJ2-1; CDR3nt: TGTGCCAGCAGCGGACAGGGATCCTACAATGAGCAGTTCTTC; CDR3aa: CASSGQGSYNEQFF
d_gene: .; len: 16; v_gene: TRBV28; abundance: .; j_gene: TRBJ2-3; CDR3nt: TGTGCCAGCAGTTTCACGGAGCCTATCTGGGCAGATACGCAGTATTTT; CDR3aa: CASSFTEPIWADTQYF
d_gene: .; len: 15; v_gene: TRBV4-2; abundance: .; j_gene: TRBJ1-3; CDR3nt: TGTGCCAGCAGCCAAGATCTGAGCTCTGGAAACACCATATATTTT; CDR3aa: CASSQDLSSGNTIYF
d_gene: .; len: 15; v_gene: TRBV19; abundance: .; j_gene: TRBJ2-1; CDR3nt: TGTGCCAGTAGTATAATTGGTAGCCGTAACAATGAGCAGTTCTTC; CDR3aa: CASSIIGSRNNEQFF